This record looks at one T cell receptor beta chain sequence and its context. Germline V lookup: CDR1 GTSNPN, CDR2 SVGIG (reference sequence). The CDR3 length is 13 residues. With 3 bases removed from V and 6 bases from J, the gap between germline ends came to 14 bases. This specimen comes from a study of blood T cell repertoires in COVID-19. Sequenced by immunoSEQ multiplex PCR; TCRdb stores in-frame clones only, minus some. The sample lists 130,000 to 150,000 clones, 70% to 80% occurring once. Source material: peripheral blood. This receptor was taken from a woman aged 65 to 85 with COVID-19, enrolled during active disease. The chain joins TRBV30 to TRBJ1-1, with D maybe TRBD1 (6 bases). DNA for the CDR3: TGTGCCTGGAGAGCCATTTCAGGGGCTGAAGCTTTCTTT. Amino acid sequence: CAWRAISGAEAFF.